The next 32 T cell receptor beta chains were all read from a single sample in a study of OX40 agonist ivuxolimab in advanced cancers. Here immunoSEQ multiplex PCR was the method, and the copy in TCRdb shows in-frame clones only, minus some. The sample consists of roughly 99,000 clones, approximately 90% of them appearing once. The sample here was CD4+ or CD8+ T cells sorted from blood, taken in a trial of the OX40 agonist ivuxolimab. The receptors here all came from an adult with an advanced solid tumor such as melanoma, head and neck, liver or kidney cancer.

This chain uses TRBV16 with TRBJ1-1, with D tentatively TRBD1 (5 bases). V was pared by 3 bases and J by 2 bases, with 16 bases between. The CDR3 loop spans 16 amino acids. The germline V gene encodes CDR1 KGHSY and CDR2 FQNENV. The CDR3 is CASSHSMTALNTEAFF. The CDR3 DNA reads TGTGCCAGCAGCCACTCAATGACAGCATTAAACACTGAAGCTTTCTTT.

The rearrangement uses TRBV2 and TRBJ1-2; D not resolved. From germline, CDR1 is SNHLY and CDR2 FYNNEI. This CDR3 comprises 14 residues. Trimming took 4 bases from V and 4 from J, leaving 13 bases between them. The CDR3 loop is CASSAGLGGYGYTF. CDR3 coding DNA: TGTGCCAGCAGTGCTGGGCTTGGCGGCTATGGCTACACCTTC.

This chain's CDR3 is CASSRDTGLTEAFF. The CDR3 region has the DNA TGTGCCAGCAGCCGGGATACAGGGCTAACTGAAGCTTTCTTT. The rearrangement joins TRBV4-2 to TRBJ1-1; a weak D match, TRBD1 (6 bases). The CDR3 is made up of 14 amino acids. The germline V gene has CDR1 LGHNA and CDR2 YNFKEQ. V was pared by 4 bases and J by 5 bases, with 14 bases between.

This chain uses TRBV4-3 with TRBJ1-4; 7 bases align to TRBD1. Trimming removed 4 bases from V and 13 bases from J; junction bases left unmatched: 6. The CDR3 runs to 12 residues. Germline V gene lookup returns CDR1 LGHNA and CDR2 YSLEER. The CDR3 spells CASSPDRTGLFF. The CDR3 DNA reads TGCGCCAGCAGCCCTGACCGGACAGGACTGTTTTTT.

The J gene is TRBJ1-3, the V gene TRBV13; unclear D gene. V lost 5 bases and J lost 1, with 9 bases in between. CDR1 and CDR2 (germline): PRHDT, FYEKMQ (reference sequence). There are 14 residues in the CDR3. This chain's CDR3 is CASSPGPSGNTIYF. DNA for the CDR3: TGTGCCAGCAGCCCTGGGCCTTCTGGAAACACCATATATTTT.

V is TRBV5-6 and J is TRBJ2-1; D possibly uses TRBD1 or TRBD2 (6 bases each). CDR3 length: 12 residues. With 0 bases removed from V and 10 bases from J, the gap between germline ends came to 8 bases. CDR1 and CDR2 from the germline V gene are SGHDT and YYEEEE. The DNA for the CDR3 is TGTGCCAGCAGCTTGGAAGGGGGGGAGCAGTTCTTC. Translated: CASSLEGGEQFF.

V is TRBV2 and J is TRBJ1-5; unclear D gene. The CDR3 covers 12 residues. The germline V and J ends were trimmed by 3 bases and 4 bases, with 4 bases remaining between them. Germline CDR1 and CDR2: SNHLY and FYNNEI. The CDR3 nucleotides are TGTGCCAGCAGTGACCAGAATCAGCCCCAGCATTTT. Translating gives CASSDQNQPQHF.

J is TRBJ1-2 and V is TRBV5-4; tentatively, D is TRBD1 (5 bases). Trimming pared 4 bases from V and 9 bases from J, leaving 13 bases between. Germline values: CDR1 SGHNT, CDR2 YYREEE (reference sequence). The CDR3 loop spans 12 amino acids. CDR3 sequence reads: CASSPDSNSYTF. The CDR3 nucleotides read TGTGCCAGCAGCCCTGACAGTAATAGCTACACCTTC.

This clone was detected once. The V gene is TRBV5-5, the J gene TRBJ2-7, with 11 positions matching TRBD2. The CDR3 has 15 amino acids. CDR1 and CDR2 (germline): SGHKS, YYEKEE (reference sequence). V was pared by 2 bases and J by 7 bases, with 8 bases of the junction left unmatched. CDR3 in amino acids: CASSFILAGGGEQYF. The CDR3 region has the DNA TGTGCCAGCAGCTTTATCCTAGCGGGAGGAGGTGAGCAGTACTTC.

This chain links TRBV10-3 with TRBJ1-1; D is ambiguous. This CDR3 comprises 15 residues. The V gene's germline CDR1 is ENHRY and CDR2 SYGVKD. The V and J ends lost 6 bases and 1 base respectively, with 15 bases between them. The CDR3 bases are TGTGCCATCAGGCCCGAAGGATACGGGAACACTGAAGCTTTCTTT. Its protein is CAIRPEGYGNTEAFF.

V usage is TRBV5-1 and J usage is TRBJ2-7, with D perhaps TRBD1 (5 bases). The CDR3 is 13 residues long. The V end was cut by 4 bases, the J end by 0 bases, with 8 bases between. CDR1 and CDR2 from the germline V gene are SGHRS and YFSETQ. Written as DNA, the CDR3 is TGCGCCAGCAGCGGGGCTAGCTCCTACGAGCAGTACTTC. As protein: CASSGASSYEQYF. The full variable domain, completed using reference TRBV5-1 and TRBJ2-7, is KAGVTQTPRYLIKTRGQQVTLSCSPISGHRSVSWYQQTPGQGLQFLFEYFSETQRNKGNFPGRFSGRQFSNSRSEMNVSTLELGDSALYLCASSGASSYEQYFGPGTRLTVT.

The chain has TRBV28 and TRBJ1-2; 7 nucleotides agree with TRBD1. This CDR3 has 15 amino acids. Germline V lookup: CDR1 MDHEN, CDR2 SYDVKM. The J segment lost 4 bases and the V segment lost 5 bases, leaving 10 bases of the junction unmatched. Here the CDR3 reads CASSLRPGQLYGYTF. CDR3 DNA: TGTGCCAGCAGTCTTCGCCCGGGACAGCTCTATGGCTACACCTTC.

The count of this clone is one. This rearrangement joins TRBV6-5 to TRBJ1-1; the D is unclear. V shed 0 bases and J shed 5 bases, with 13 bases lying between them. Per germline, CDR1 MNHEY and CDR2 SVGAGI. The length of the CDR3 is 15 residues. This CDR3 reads CASSYSNRVRTEAFF. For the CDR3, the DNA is TGTGCCAGCAGTTACTCGAATCGGGTGAGGACTGAAGCTTTCTTT.

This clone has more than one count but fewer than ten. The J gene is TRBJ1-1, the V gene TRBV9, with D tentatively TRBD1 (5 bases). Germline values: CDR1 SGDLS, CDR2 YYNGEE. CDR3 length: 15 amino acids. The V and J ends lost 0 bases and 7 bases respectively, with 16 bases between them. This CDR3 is CASSVEWGGVDEAFF. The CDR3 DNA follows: TGTGCCAGCAGCGTAGAGTGGGGAGGGGTTGATGAAGCTTTCTTT.

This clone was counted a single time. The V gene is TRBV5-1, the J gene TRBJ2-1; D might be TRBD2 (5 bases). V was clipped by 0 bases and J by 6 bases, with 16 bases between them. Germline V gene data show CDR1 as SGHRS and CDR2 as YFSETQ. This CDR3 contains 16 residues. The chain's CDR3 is CASSLARWELSNEQFF. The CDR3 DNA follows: TGCGCCAGCAGCTTGGCCAGGTGGGAGCTCTCCAATGAGCAGTTCTTC.

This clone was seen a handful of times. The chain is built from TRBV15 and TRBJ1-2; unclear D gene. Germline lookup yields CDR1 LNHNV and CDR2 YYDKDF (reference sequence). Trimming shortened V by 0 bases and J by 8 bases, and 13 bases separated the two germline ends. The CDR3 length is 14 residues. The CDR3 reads CATSREVGFYGYTF. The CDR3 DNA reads TGTGCCACCAGCAGAGAGGTGGGATTTTACGGCTACACCTTC. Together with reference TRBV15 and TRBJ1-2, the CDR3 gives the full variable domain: DAMVIQNPRYQVTQFGKPVTLSCSQTLNHNVMYWYQQKSSQAPKLLFHYYDKDFNNEADTPDNFQSRRPNTSFCFLDIRSPGLGDTAMYLCATSREVGFYGYTFGSGTRLTVV.

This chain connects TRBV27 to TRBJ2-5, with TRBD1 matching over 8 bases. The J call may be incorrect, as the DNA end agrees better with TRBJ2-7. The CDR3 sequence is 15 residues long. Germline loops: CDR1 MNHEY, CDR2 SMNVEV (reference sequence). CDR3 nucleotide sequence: TGTGCCAGCAGTCCACGGATCGACAGGGGCCACGAGCAGTACTTC. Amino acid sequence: CASSPRIDRGHEQYF.

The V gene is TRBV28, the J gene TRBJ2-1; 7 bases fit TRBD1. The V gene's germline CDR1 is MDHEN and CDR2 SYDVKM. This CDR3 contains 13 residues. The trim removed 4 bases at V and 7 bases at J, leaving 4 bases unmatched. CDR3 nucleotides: TGTGCCAGCAGTTCGGGACAGTTGAATGAGCAGTTCTTC. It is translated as CASSSGQLNEQFF.

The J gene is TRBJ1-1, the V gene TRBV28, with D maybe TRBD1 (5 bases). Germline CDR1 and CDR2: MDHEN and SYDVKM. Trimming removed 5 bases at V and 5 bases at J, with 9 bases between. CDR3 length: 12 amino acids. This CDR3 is CASSGARTEAFF. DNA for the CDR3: TGTGCCAGCAGTGGGGCAAGGACTGAAGCTTTCTTT.

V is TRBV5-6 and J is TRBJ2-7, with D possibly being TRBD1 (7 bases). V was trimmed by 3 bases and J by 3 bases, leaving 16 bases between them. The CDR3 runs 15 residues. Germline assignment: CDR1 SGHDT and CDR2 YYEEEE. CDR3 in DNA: TGTGCCAGCAGCTGGGCGGGACAGTTGCTCTACGAGCAGTACTTC. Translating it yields CASSWAGQLLYEQYF.

As DNA, the CDR3 is TGTGCCAGCAGTTTAGGGGAGGTAGAAATTTACGAGCAGTACTTC. Translating gives CASSLGEVEIYEQYF. This chain joins TRBV28 and TRBJ2-7, with D perhaps TRBD2 (6 bases). This CDR3 contains 15 residues. The V and J ends lost 2 bases and 4 bases respectively, with 15 bases between them. Germline V gene lookup returns CDR1 MDHEN and CDR2 SYDVKM.

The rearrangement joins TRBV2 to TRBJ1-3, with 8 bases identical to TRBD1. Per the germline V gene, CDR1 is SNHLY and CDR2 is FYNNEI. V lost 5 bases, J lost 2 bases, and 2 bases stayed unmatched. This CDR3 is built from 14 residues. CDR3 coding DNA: TGTGCCAGCAGTCAGGACAGGGCTGGAAACACCATATATTTT. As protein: CASSQDRAGNTIYF.

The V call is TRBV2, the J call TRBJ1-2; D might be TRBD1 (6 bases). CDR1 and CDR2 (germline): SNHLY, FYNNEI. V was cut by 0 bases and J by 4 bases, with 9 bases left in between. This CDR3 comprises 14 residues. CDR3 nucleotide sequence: TGTGCCAGCAGTGAAGCTCAGGGGAGCTATGGCTACACCTTC. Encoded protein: CASSEAQGSYGYTF.

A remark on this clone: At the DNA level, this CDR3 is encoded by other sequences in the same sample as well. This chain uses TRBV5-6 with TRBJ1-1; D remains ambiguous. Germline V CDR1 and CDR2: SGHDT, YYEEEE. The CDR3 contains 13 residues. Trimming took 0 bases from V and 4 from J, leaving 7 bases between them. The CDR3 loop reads CASSLGRATEAFF. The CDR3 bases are TGTGCCAGCAGCTTGGGAAGGGCCACTGAAGCTTTCTTT.

The CDR3 spells CATSGPGASYEQYF. CDR3 nucleotides: TGTGCCACCAGCGGGCCAGGAGCCTCCTACGAGCAGTACTTC. This chain links TRBV15 with TRBJ2-7; no firm D call. This CDR3 is 14 amino acids long. V was cut by 5 bases and J by 0 bases, with 11 bases left in between. CDR1 LNHNV and CDR2 YYDKDF come from the germline V gene (reference sequence).

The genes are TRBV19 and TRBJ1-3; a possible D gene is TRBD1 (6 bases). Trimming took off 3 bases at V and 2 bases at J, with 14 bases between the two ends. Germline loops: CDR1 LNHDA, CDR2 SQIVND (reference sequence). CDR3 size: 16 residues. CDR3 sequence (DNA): TGTGCCAGTAGTATCGGGTCGGGGGCGACTGGAAACACCATATATTTT. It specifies CASSIGSGATGNTIYF.

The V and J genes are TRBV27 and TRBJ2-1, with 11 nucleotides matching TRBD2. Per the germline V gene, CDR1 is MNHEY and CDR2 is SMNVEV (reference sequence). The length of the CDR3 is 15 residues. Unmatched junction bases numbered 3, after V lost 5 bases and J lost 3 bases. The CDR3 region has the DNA TGTGCCAGCAGTCCCGGGACTAGCGGCTACAATGAGCAGTTCTTC. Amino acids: CASSPGTSGYNEQFF.

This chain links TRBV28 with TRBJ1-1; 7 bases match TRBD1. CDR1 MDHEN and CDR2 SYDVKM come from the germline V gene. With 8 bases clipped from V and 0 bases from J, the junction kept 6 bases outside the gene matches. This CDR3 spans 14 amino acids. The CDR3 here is CASGPGQLNTEAFF. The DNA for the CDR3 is TGTGCCAGCGGACCGGGACAGCTGAACACTGAAGCTTTCTTT.

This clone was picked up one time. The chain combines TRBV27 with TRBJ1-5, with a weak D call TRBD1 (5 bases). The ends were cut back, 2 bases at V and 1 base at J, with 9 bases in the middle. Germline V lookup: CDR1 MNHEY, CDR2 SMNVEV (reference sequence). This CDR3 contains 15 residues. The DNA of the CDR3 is TGTGCCAGCAGTTTACGAGGGACCAGCAATCAGCCCCAGCATTTT. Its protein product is CASSLRGTSNQPQHF.

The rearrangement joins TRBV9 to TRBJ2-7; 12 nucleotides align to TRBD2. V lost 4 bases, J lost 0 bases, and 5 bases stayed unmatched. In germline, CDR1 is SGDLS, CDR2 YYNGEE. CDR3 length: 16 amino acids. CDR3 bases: TGTGCCAGCAGCCTTGGGACTAGCGGGTACTCCTACGAGCAGTACTTC. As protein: CASSLGTSGYSYEQYF.

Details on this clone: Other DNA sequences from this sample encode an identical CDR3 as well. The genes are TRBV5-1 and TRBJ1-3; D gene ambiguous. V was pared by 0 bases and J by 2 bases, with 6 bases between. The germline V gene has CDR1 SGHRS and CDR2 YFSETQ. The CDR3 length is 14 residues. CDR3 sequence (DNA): TGCGCCAGCAGCTTGGAAGGCCCTGGAAACACCATATATTTT. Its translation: CASSLEGPGNTIYF. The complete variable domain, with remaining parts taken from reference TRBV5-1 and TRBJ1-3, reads KAGVTQTPRYLIKTRGQQVTLSCSPISGHRSVSWYQQTPGQGLQFLFEYFSETQRNKGNFPGRFSGRQFSNSRSEMNVSTLELGDSALYLCASSLEGPGNTIYFGEGSWLTVV.

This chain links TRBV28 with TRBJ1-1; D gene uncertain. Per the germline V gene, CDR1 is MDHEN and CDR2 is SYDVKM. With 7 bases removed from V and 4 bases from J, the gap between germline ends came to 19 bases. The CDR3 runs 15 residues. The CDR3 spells CASTSGDAVVTEAFF. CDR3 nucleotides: TGTGCCAGCACCTCCGGAGATGCAGTTGTCACTGAAGCTTTCTTT.